Below, 25 T cell receptor beta chains from the same sample are listed, as sequenced in a study of blood T cells in healthy people across ages. Next came a second PCR, run for about 7 to 12 cycles, which used a sample-barcoded 5' primer along with a J-beta primer mix. TCRdb itself ran the 5' RACE reads through MiXCR, one entry per CDR3 protein. This table has some 640,000 distinct CDR3 sequences, around 48% appearing once. The sequencing sample was made of blood. All receptors come from a woman aged 60 to 75 in good health.

The chain employs TRBV4-2 and TRBJ2-4; 9 nucleotides align to TRBD1. Germline loops: CDR1 LGHNA, CDR2 YNFKEQ. V gave up 4 bases and J gave up 6 bases; unmatched junction bases: 10. CDR3 length: 16 residues. The CDR3 sequence is CASSREQGARGNIQYF. The CDR3 bases are TGTGCCAGCAGCCGAGAACAGGGGGCGCGTGGAAACATTCAGTACTTC.

The chain links TRBV5-1 to TRBJ1-1, with D maybe TRBD1 (5 bases). The CDR3 is 14 residues long. Germline CDR1 reads SGHRS; CDR2 reads YFSETQ. With 3 bases removed from V and 1 base from J, the gap between germline ends came to 10 bases. The CDR3 nucleotides read TGCGCCAGCAGCTGGGATGGGGGGAACACTGAAGCTTTCTTT. Translated: CASSWDGGNTEAFF.

This clonotype was found many times. This sequence joins TRBV27 and TRBJ2-5, with D perhaps assigned TRBD1 or TRBD2 (5 bases each). The germline gives CDR1 MNHEY, CDR2 SMNVEV (reference sequence). The CDR3 sequence is 14 residues long. Trimming removed 5 bases at V and 5 bases at J, with 15 bases between. This chain's CDR3 is CASSLRDEAETQYF. The DNA of the CDR3 is TGTGCCAGCAGTCTCCGGGACGAGGCGGAGACCCAGTACTTC.

This clonotype appeared a single time. The junction differs from germline at one of its ends, possibly a read error. This rearrangement joins TRBV20-1 to TRBJ1-2; D is possibly TRBD1 (5 bases). Germline V CDR1 and CDR2: DFQATT, SNEGSKA (reference sequence). This CDR3 has 15 amino acids. CDR3 nucleotide sequence: TGCAGTACTAGAGATCCGCAGGGTGGCGGCTATGGCTACACCTTC. It yields the protein CSTRDPQGGGYGYTF.

This clonotype appeared many times. This chain links TRBV18 with TRBJ1-2, with a tentative D call TRBD1 (5 bases). The CDR3 runs to 13 residues. Germline values: CDR1 KGHSH, CDR2 LQKENI. V lost 2 bases, J lost 2 bases, and 6 bases lay in between. CDR3 loop: CASSPGDNYGYTF. CDR3 DNA sequence: TGTGCCAGCTCACCAGGGGACAACTATGGCTACACCTTC.

The rearrangement uses TRBV12-3 or TRBV12-4 and TRBJ2-5; TRBD1 agrees at 8 bases. There are 15 residues in the CDR3. V lost 1 base and J lost 5; bases outside the gene matches: 6. In nucleotides, the CDR3 is TGTGCCAGCAGTTTAGGCAGGGGGCAGTTGGAGACCCAGTACTTC. Protein: CASSLGRGQLETQYF.

This clonotype occurred a few times. The CDR3, as DNA: TGTGCCAGCAGCCAGGCCGGAATGAACACTGAAGCTTTCTTT. Translation: CASSQAGMNTEAFF. The chain couples TRBV3-1 to TRBJ1-1, with D unresolved. Trimming removed 3 bases at V and 0 bases at J, with 8 bases between. The germline V gene encodes CDR1 LGHDT and CDR2 YNNKEL (reference sequence). The CDR3 contains 14 residues.

CDR3 DNA sequence: TGCGCCAGCAGCTTGGATGGAGAATACTACGAGCAGTACTTC. It specifies CASSLDGEYYEQYF. V usage is TRBV5-1 and J usage is TRBJ2-7, with D hard to call. Germline lookup yields CDR1 SGHRS and CDR2 YFSETQ. The CDR3 has 14 amino acids. Trimming left V 0 bases short and J 3 bases short, with 10 bases between. Together with reference TRBV5-1 and TRBJ2-7, the CDR3 gives the full variable domain: KAGVTQTPRYLIKTRGQQVTLSCSPISGHRSVSWYQQTPGQGLQFLFEYFSETQRNKGNFPGRFSGRQFSNSRSEMNVSTLELGDSALYLCASSLDGEYYEQYFGPGTRLTVT.

The rearrangement links TRBV24-1 to TRBJ2-1; 11 bases align to TRBD2. Germline CDR1 KGHDR, CDR2 SFDVKD. The junction had 7 bases not matched to a gene; V was cut back by 3 bases and J by 4 bases. The CDR3 is made up of 17 amino acids. The CDR3 here is CATSDNGLAGHYNEQFF. The CDR3 DNA follows: TGTGCCACCAGTGATAACGGACTAGCGGGCCATTACAATGAGCAGTTCTTC.

This clonotype was seen more than once but under ten times. The chain combines TRBV20-1 with TRBJ2-5; the match to TRBD1 covers 10 bases. Germline V gives CDR1 DFQATT, CDR2 SNEGSKA (reference sequence). The CDR3 runs 15 residues. The trim removed 3 bases at V and 5 bases at J, leaving 9 bases unmatched. CDR3: CSARPRTGGSETQYF. The CDR3 DNA follows: TGCAGTGCTAGGCCTAGGACAGGGGGTAGCGAGACCCAGTACTTC.

This clonotype was seen only a few times. The V and J genes are TRBV27 and TRBJ2-7, with no clear D. This CDR3 has 13 residues. The germline V and J ends were trimmed by 6 bases and 2 bases, with 11 bases remaining between them. CDR1 is MNHEY and CDR2 is SMNVEV in the germline V gene (reference sequence). The CDR3 bases are TGTGCCAGCAGCAAACGAAAACCCTACGAGCAGTACTTC. This translates into CASSKRKPYEQYF.

This sequence joins TRBV12-3 or TRBV12-4 and TRBJ1-6; the match to TRBD1 covers 7 bases. The CDR3 spans 13 residues. V lost 7 bases to trimming and J lost 14 bases; unmatched junction nucleotides: 11. The CDR3: CASTSHPGQALHF. As DNA, the CDR3 is TGTGCCAGCACCTCCCATCCCGGACAGGCCCTCCACTTT.

The sample holds many counts of this clonotype. V gene TRBV6-2 or TRBV6-3 combines with J gene TRBJ2-5; D may be TRBD1 (5 bases). Per the germline V gene, CDR1 is MNHEY and CDR2 is SVGEGT. This CDR3 contains 14 residues. V was shortened by 5 bases and J by 2 bases, with 12 bases between the two germline ends. CDR3 loop: CASSPWTPQETQYF. The CDR3 DNA reads TGTGCCAGCAGTCCATGGACACCACAAGAGACCCAGTACTTC.

The rearrangement links TRBV20-1 to TRBJ2-1, with 8 bases that match TRBD2. Losses at the gene ends were 2 bases for V and 0 bases for J; bases not matched to a gene: 6. The germline V gene has CDR1 DFQATT and CDR2 SNEGSKA (reference sequence). CDR3 length equals 16 residues. This chain's CDR3 is CSARFSTSGSYNEQFF. CDR3 coding DNA: TGCAGTGCTAGATTTTCCACTAGCGGCTCCTACAATGAGCAGTTCTTC.

Details on this clonotype: A junction end diverges from the germline sequence, so it may reflect a read error. The chain recombines TRBV7-3 with TRBJ2-5, with D tentatively TRBD1 or TRBD2 (5 bases each). CDR3 length: 16 residues. Germline CDR1 and CDR2: SGHTA and FQGTGA. CDR3 DNA sequence: TGTGCCAGTAGCTTACCCGGGACCCTAAGTCCGGAGACCCAGTACTTC. It yields the protein CASSLPGTLSPETQYF.

The chain recombines TRBV28 with TRBJ1-6, with 8 bases that match TRBD1. This CDR3 has 14 residues. In germline, CDR1 is MDHEN, CDR2 SYDVKM. The trim removed 5 bases at V and 7 bases at J, leaving 4 bases unmatched. The CDR3 bases are TGTGCCAGCAGTAGGGACAGGAGAAATTCACCCCTCCACTTT. The encoded protein is CASSRDRRNSPLHF.

The rearrangement uses TRBV7-2 and TRBJ1-1, with a possible D match to TRBD1 (5 bases). Germline V gives CDR1 SGHTA, CDR2 FQGNSA. Between the trimmed V and J ends, which lost 0 bases and 1 base, there was a span of 6 bases. This CDR3 has 14 residues. The CDR3 bases are TGTGCCAGCAGCTTAGCGGGGGGGAACACTGAAGCTTTCTTT. It yields the protein CASSLAGGNTEAFF.

The gene calls are TRBV6-5 and TRBJ2-1; possibly TRBD1 for D (6 bases). CDR3 length: 16 residues. Germline V gene lookup returns CDR1 MNHEY and CDR2 SVGAGI. Trimming took off 5 bases at V and 2 bases at J, with 16 bases between the two ends. The CDR3 DNA reads TGTGCCAGCAGTAGGGAAACAGGGTTGGCCTACAATGAGCAGTTCTTC. It codes for CASSRETGLAYNEQFF.

This chain joins TRBV4-1 and TRBJ2-3, with 12 positions matching TRBD2. CDR3 length equals 17 residues. V shed 4 bases and J 1 base; nucleotides not matched to a gene: 6. Looked up from germline, CDR1 is MGHRA and CDR2 is YSYEKL. CDR3 residues: CASSLPGTSGRTDTQYF. For the CDR3, the DNA is TGCGCCAGCAGCCTACCGGGGACTAGCGGGCGCACAGATACGCAGTATTTT.

This clonotype was detected many times. The chain uses TRBV29-1 and TRBJ2-7; D might be TRBD1 or TRBD2, each matching 5 bases. Germline V gene data show CDR1 as SQVTM and CDR2 as ANQGSEA. V lost 6 bases to trimming and J lost 5 bases, with 23 bases between them. The CDR3 extends over 15 amino acids. The CDR3 reads CSVGSPGRPSNEQYF. CDR3 nucleotides: TGCAGCGTCGGATCGCCGGGACGACCCTCTAACGAGCAGTACTTC.

The chain couples TRBV11-2 to TRBJ1-4; D unclear. The CDR3 is 19 residues long. Germline lookup yields CDR1 SGHAT and CDR2 FQNNGV. V was clipped by 1 base and J by 7 bases, with 25 bases between them. The CDR3 loop is CASSLGRFSIAPIVEKLFF. The DNA of the CDR3 is TGTGCCAGCAGCTTAGGGAGATTCTCGATTGCACCTATAGTTGAAAAACTGTTTTTT.

The chain couples TRBV29-1 to TRBJ2-7; 10 positions match TRBD1. The J call may be faulty, since TRBJ2-5 better matches the DNA end. CDR3 size: 13 residues. CDR1 is SQVTM, CDR2 ANQGSEA, per germline. The CDR3 nucleotides are TGCAGCGTGATGGGACAGGGGTCGAAGACCCAGTACTTC. The encoded protein is CSVMGQGSKTQYF.

The V call is TRBV4-2, the J call TRBJ1-6; 8 bases are shared with TRBD1. The CDR3 has 15 amino acids. Germline-derived CDR1 and CDR2 are LGHNA and YNFKEQ. The trim removed 1 base at V and 10 bases at J, leaving 6 bases unmatched. The CDR3 is CASSQAGQGKSPLHF. CDR3 nucleotide sequence: TGTGCCAGCAGCCAAGCCGGACAGGGAAAGTCACCCCTCCACTTT.

This clonotype was seen more than once but under ten times. The V gene is TRBV3-1, the J gene TRBJ2-3; D ambiguous. V lost 4 bases and J 5 bases, leaving 7 bases between the germline ends. Germline lookup yields CDR1 LGHDT and CDR2 YNNKEL (reference sequence). The CDR3 covers 12 residues. CDR3 nucleotides: TGTGCCAGCAGCCCCGTCGGAGATACGCAGTATTTT. Translation: CASSPVGDTQYF.

In its sample, this clonotype was seen many times. V gene TRBV7-9 combines with J gene TRBJ2-1; D not certain. The germline V gene has CDR1 SEHNR and CDR2 FQNEAQ (reference sequence). The CDR3 is 14 amino acids. The V and J ends lost 3 bases and 8 bases respectively, with 14 bases between them. The CDR3 reads CASSLDSRSDEQFF. DNA of the CDR3: TGTGCCAGCAGCTTGGATAGCCGGTCGGATGAGCAGTTCTTC.